This paragraph covers one T cell receptor beta chain sequence. Per the study methods: Estimated nucleated cell counts came from reference gene primer amplification. Repertoires were generated with immunoSEQ multiplex PCR, while TCRdb's copy carries only in-frame clones and drops some. Clone size and the V and J calls come from that table; the DNA yielded D and trimming. This table holds 95,000 to 110,000 clones, about nine tenths found once. These data come from a study of blood T cell repertoires in COVID-19. Overall study context: COVID-19 samples, acute and convalescent, were from the United States, Italy and Spain. PBMCs, B-cell-depleted T cells, or T cells were the source of the cDNA or gDNA that made up the material.

Germline V lookup: CDR1 SGHRS, CDR2 YFSETQ. V lost 4 bases and J lost 5, with 7 bases in between. The CDR3 extends over 11 amino acids. The V call is TRBV5-1, the J call TRBJ2-7; D may be TRBD2 (6 bases). Sequenced: peripheral blood. The TCR was taken from a man aged 45-65 years with acute or convalescent COVID-19. For the CDR3, the DNA is TGCGCCAGCAGCCGGGGGAACGAGCAGTACTTC. This translates into CASSRGNEQYF.